A selection of T cell receptor beta chains follows, all from one sample in a study of vaccination and CD4 T cells after COVID-19. These receptors' antigens are unknown. One entry per CDR3 protein results from TCRdb running MiXCR on the PCR reads. Seen here are 9,500 to 12,000 distinct CDR3 sequences, around three fifths observed once, and the top ten hold over 20%. The material was CD4+ T cells from blood, cultured in vitro, obtained before SARS-CoV-2 vaccination. These receptors all stem from a human donor who had recovered from COVID-19. Each CDR3 is given with its conserved first and last residue. A D gene is named only where the DNA matches it firmly. Clone size is not always given. Where it is, it says once, few, many or a class for expanded clones.

j_call d_call v_call clone_size cdr3_aa cdr3_nt
TRBJ2-7 TRBD2 TRBV20-1 - CSALGLAGDNEQYF TGCAGTGCTCTCGGACTAGCGGGAGACAACGAGCAGTACTTC
TRBJ2-2 - TRBV29-1 - CSVRAANTGELFF TGCAGCGTACGAGCTGCGAACACCGGGGAGCTGTTTTTT
TRBJ2-1 - TRBV19 few CASSMGAAYSYNEQFF TGTGCCAGTAGTATGGGGGCGGCCTACTCCTACAATGAGCAGTTCTTC
TRBJ1-1 - TRBV3-1 - CASSPLLDGTEAFF TGTGCCAGCAGCCCACTTCTGGATGGCACTGAAGCTTTCTTT
TRBJ2-3 - TRBV28 - CASWTPGEGSDTQYF TGTGCCAGCTGGACCCCGGGGGAAGGGTCAGATACGCAGTATTTT
TRBJ1-1 - TRBV7-2 - CASSLYTGGGTEAFF TGTGCCAGCAGCCTTTACACAGGAGGCGGGACTGAAGCTTTCTTT
TRBJ2-5 TRBD2 TRBV10-3 once CAISGPSAGGQETQYF TGTGCCATCAGTGGACCATCAGCGGGGGGGCAAGAGACCCAGTACTTC
TRBJ2-2 TRBD2 TRBV6-1 - CASISTSGSGGELFF TGTGCCAGCATCTCGACTAGCGGGAGCGGCGGGGAGCTGTTTTTT
TRBJ1-6 - TRBV10-3 - CAISATENSPLHF TGTGCCATCAGTGCAACAGAAAATTCACCCCTCCACTTT
TRBJ1-4 - TRBV19 - CASHQSPHPNEKLFF TGTGCCAGTCACCAGTCGCCTCACCCAAATGAAAAACTGTTTTTT
TRBJ2-5 TRBD2 TRBV19 - CASSSGLQETQYF TGTGCCAGTAGTTCGGGACTACAAGAGACCCAGTACTTC
TRBJ1-2 - TRBV30 once CAWNPVGYGYTF TGTGCCTGGAATCCGGTTGGATATGGCTACACCTTC
TRBJ1-5 - TRBV12-3/TRBV12-4 - CASSPSSNQPQHF TGTGCCAGCAGTCCTTCGAGCAATCAGCCCCAGCATTTT
TRBJ1-1 TRBD1 TRBV7-2 once CASSEDRVNTEAFF TGTGCCAGCAGCGAGGACAGGGTGAACACTGAAGCTTTCTTT
TRBJ2-5 TRBD1 TRBV9 - CASSAQGAGETQYF TGTGCCAGCAGCGCTCAGGGGGCTGGGGAGACCCAGTACTTC
TRBJ1-2 - TRBV24-1 medium-sized CATSGQGYGYTF TGTGCCACCAGTGGCCAGGGCTATGGCTACACCTTC
TRBJ2-5 TRBD1 TRBV6-1 once CASTLTGTGGVETQYF TGTGCCAGCACCCTAACCGGGACAGGGGGCGTGGAGACCCAGTACTTC
TRBJ2-1 - TRBV20-1 few CSARRAQSSYNEQFF TGCAGTGCTAGACGCGCACAGAGCTCCTACAATGAGCAGTTCTTC
TRBJ2-7 TRBD2 TRBV20-1 - CSARDMTSGSGEQYF TGCAGTGCTAGAGATATGACTAGCGGGAGTGGTGAGCAGTACTTC
TRBJ2-5 - TRBV12-3/TRBV12-4 - CASSPLSLGYQETQYF TGTGCCAGCAGCCCCTTGTCCCTGGGGTACCAAGAGACCCAGTACTTC
TRBJ2-5 TRBD1 TRBV28 - CASNRGGRETQYF TGTGCCAGCAACCGAGGGGGCCGGGAGACCCAGTACTTC
TRBJ2-5 - TRBV28 - CASSSQSGDGETQYF TGTGCCAGCAGTTCCCAATCAGGGGACGGAGAGACCCAGTACTTC
TRBJ1-2 TRBD1 TRBV6-1 - CASSPRTGYGYTF TGTGCCAGCAGTCCTAGGACAGGGTATGGCTACACCTTC
TRBJ1-5 - TRBV9 few CASSVGRDQPQHF TGTGCCAGCAGCGTAGGCAGGGATCAGCCCCAGCATTTT
TRBJ2-5 - TRBV5-1 - CASSLIKETQYF TGCGCCAGCAGCTTGATCAAAGAGACCCAGTACTTC
TRBJ2-7 TRBD2 TRBV15 - CATSGGLDYEQYF TGTGCCACCAGCGGAGGACTAGACTACGAGCAGTACTTC
TRBJ2-3 - TRBV20-1 few CSARDLAGQYF TGCAGTGCTAGAGATTTGGCGGGACAGTATTTT
TRBJ2-7 - TRBV20-1 - CSARNTGTSYEQYF TGCAGTGCTAGAAACACGGGAACCTCCTACGAGCAGTACTTC
TRBJ2-3 - TRBV7-2 - CASSLALDSRVPDTQYF TGTGCCAGCAGCTTAGCGCTAGACTCCAGAGTGCCAGATACGCAGTATTTT
TRBJ2-2 - TRBV6-5 - CASSYGAENTGELFF TGTGCCAGCAGTTATGGGGCGGAGAACACCGGGGAGCTGTTTTTT